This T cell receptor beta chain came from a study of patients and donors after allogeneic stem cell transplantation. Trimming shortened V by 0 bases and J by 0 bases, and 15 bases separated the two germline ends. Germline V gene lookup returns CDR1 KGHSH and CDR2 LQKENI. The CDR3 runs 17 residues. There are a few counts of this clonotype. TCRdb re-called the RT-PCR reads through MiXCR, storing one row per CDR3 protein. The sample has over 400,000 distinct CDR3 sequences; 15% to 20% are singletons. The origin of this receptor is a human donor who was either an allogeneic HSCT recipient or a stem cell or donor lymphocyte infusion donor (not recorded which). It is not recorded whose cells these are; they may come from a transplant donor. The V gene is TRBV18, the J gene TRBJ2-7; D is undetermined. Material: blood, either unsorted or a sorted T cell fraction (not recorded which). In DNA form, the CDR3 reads TGTGCCAGCTCACCACCGCGATCAGCTCAACGCTCCTACGAGCAGTACTTC. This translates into CASSPPRSAQRSYEQYF.